This TCR beta chain was obtained from a study of human T cells and chemical hapten exposure. As for the study in general: Per-sample TCR yield variability stemmed mainly from small pooled library volume differences. Whole-study results and caveats: TCRs at a frequency above 1 in 1000 stayed unchanged with DPC sensitization.

Library preparation tagged each individual cDNA molecule with a unique molecular identifier. TCRdb analysed the 5' RACE reads with MiXCR anew, one entry per CDR3 protein. The sample has about 81,000 distinct CDR3 sequences, roughly 8% seen once. This clonotype appeared a few times. Antigen unknown. This CDR3 contains 15 residues. V shed 4 bases and J 4 bases; nucleotides not matched to a gene: 2. Germline CDR1 reads LGHDT; CDR2 reads YNNKEL (reference sequence). Total RNA extraction was carried out from unfractionated whole blood. The V call is TRBV3-1, the J call TRBJ2-1, with TRBD2 matching over 12 bases. The receptor comes from a male donor in good health. The CDR3: CASSLGTSGYNEQFF. In DNA, the CDR3 is TGTGCCAGCAGCCTCGGGACTAGCGGGTACAATGAGCAGTTCTTC.